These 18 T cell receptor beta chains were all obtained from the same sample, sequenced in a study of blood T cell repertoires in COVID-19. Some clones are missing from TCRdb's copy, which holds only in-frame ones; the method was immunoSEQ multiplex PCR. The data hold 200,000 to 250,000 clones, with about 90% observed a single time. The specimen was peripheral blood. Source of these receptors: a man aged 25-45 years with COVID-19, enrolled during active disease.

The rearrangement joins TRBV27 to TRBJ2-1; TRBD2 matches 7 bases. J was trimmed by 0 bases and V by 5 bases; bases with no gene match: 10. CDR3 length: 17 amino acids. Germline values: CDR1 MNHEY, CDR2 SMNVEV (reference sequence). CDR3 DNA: TGTGCCAGCAGTGCCTACCTCCTAGCGGACTCCTACAATGAGCAGTTCTTC. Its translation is CASSAYLLADSYNEQFF.

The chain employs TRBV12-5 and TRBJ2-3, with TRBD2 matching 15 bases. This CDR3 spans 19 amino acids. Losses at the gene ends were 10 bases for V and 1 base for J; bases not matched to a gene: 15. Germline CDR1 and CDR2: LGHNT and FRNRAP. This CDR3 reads CATPDLGTSGGPCTDTQYF. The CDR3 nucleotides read TGTGCTACCCCCGACCTTGGGACTAGCGGGGGGCCATGCACAGATACGCAGTATTTT.

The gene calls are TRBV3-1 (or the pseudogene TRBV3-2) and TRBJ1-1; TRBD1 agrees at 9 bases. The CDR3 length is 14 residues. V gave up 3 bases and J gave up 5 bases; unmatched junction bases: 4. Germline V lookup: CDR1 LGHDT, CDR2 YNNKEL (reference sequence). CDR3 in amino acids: CASSQGTGRTEAFF. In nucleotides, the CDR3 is TGTGCCAGCAGCCAGGGGACAGGGCGGACTGAAGCTTTCTTT.

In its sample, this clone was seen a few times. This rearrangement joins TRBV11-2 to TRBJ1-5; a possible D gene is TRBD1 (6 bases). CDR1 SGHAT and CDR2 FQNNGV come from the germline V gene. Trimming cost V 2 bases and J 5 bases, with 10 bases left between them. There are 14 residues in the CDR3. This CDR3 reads CASSLTGPHQPQHF. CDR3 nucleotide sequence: TGTGCCAGCAGCTTAACAGGGCCCCATCAGCCCCAGCATTTT.

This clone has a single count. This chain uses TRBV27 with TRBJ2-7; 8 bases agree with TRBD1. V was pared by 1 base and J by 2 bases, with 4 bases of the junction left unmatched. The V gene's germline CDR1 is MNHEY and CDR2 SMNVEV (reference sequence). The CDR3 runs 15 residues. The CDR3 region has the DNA TGTGCCAGCAGTTTATGGGGACAGGTCCCCTACGAGCAGTACTTC. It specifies CASSLWGQVPYEQYF.

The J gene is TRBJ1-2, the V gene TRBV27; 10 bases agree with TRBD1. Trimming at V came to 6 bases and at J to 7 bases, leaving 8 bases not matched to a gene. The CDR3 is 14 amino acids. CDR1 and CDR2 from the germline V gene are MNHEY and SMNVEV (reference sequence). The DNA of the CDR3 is TGTGCCAGCAGGTCCCGGGACAGGGGAACTGGCTACACCTTC. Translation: CASRSRDRGTGYTF.

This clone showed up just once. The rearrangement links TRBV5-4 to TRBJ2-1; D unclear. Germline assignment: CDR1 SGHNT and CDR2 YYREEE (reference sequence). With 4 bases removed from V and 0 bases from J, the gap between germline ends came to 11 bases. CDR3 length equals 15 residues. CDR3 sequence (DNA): TGTGCCAGCAGCGCGACATCGAGCTCCTACAATGAGCAGTTCTTC. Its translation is CASSATSSSYNEQFF.

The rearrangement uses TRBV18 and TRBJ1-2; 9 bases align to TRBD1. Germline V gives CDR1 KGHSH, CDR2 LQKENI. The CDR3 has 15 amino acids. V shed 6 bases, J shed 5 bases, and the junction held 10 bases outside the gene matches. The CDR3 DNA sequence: TGTGCCAGCTCTACTCAGGACAGGGGATCTTATGGCTACACCTTC. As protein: CASSTQDRGSYGYTF.

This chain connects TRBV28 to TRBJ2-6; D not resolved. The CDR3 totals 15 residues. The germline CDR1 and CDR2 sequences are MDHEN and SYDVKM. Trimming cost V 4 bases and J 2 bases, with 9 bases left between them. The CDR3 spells CASSSVQTGANVLTF. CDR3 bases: TGTGCCAGCAGTTCCGTGCAGACTGGGGCCAACGTCCTGACTTTC.

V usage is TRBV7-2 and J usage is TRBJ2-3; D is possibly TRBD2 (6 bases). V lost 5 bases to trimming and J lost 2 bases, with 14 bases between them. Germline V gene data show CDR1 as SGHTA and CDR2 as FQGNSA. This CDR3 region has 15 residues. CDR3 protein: CASSARGLITDTQYF. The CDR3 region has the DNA TGTGCCAGCAGCGCTCGGGGACTTATCACAGATACGCAGTATTTT.

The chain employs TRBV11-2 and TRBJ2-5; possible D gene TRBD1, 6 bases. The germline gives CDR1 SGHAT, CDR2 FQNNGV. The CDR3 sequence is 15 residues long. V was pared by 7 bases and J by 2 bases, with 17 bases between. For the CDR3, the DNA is TGTGCCAGCAACCTACAGGGTTATTTTCAAGAGACCCAGTACTTC. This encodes CASNLQGYFQETQYF.

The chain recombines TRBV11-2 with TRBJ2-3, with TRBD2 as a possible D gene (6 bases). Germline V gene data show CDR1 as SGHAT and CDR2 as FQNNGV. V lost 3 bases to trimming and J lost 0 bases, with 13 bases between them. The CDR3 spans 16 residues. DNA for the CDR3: TGTGCCAGCAGCTTTTGGGACTCAGCAAGCACAGATACGCAGTATTTT. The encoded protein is CASSFWDSASTDTQYF. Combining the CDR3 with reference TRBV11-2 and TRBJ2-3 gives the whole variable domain EAGVAQSPRYKIIEKRQSVAFWCNPISGHATLYWYQQILGQGPKLLIQFQNNGVVDDSQLPKDRFSAERLKGVDSTLKIQPAKLEDSAVYLCASSFWDSASTDTQYFGPGTRLTVL.

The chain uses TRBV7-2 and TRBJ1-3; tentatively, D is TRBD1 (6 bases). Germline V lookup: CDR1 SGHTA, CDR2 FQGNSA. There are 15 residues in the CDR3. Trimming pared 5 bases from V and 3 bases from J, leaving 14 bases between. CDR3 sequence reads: CASSLQGIVGNTIYF. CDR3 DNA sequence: TGTGCCAGCAGCCTTCAGGGGATTGTTGGAAACACCATATATTTT.

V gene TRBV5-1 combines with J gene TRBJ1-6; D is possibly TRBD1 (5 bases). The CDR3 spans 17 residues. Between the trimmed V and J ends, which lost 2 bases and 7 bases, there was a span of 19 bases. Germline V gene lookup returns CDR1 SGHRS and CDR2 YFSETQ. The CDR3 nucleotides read TGCGCCAGCAGCTTAGGGGCGACTCGTACACAGAATTCACCCCTCCACTTT. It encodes CASSLGATRTQNSPLHF.

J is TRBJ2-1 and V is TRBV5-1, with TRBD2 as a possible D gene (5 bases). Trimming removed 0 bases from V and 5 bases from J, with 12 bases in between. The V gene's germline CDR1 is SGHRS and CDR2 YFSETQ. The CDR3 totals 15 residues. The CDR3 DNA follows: TGCGCCAGCAGCTTGGGATCCCGGCGGGACAATGAGCAGTTCTTC. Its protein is CASSLGSRRDNEQFF.

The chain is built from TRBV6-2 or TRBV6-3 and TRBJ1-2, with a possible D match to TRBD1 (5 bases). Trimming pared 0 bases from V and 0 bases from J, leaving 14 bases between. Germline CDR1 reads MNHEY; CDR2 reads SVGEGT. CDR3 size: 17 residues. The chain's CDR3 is CASSYSALDRANYGYTF. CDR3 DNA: TGTGCCAGCAGTTACTCGGCACTTGACAGAGCTAACTATGGCTACACCTTC.

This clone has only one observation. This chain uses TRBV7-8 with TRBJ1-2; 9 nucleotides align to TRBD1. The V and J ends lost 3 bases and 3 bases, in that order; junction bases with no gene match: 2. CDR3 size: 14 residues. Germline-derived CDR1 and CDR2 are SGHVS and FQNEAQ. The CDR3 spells CASSLRQGDYGYTF. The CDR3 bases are TGTGCCAGCAGCTTGCGACAGGGGGACTATGGCTACACCTTC.

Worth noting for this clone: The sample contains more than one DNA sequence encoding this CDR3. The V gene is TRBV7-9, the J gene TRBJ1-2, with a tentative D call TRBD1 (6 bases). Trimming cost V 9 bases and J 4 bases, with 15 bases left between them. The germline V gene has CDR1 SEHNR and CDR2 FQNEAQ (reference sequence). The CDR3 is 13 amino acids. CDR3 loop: CASSPGQRYGYTF. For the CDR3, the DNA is TGTGCCAGTAGTCCAGGACAGCGCTATGGCTACACCTTC.